Listed below are T cell receptor beta chains from one sample, sequenced in a study of beta chain features in type 1 diabetes. TCRdb keeps only in-frame clones here, not all; method: immunoSEQ multiplex PCR. Among 200,000 to 250,000 clones listed, under 13% were seen once. Sequencing input: central memory CD4+ T cells from blood. The receptor source for this set is a man between 18 and 35 years old in good health. Both conserved end residues are trimmed from each CDR3.

TRBJ2-7 TRBV4-3 ASSQALAGDYEQY
TRBJ2-1 TRBV4-1 ASSQGPSNEQF
TRBJ2-1 TRBV2 ASRAGLAANNEQF
TRBJ2-3 TRBV29-1 SVDPSGANADTQY
TRBJ2-2 TRBV6-5 ASSWADPGTGELF
TRBJ2-2 TRBV28 ASSFGGGTGELF
TRBJ2-1 TRBV4-1 ASSRFGTEDEQF
TRBJ2-2 TRBV28 ASSLISGELF
TRBJ2-7 TRBV28 ASASAGVQGFYEQY
TRBJ2-5 TRBV5-6 ASSPGQGKTQY
TRBJ2-5 TRBV18 ASSPPGQETQY
TRBJ1-1 TRBV29-1 SVGEAGRHTEAF
. TRBV5-6 ASSLDPSRALYEQY
TRBJ2-6 TRBV29-1 SVEGPGPLSGANVLT
TRBJ2-1 TRBV7-3 ASSSGESNEQF
TRBJ2-1 TRBV29-1 SVEESAVLNEQF
TRBJ2-3 TRBV7-2 ASSLREGMRTDTQY
TRBJ2-2 TRBV28 ASSLPGGVIGELF
TRBJ2-4 TRBV28 ASSLVAIGKNIQY
TRBJ1-1 TRBV5-1 ASSLKGTGKTEAF
TRBJ2-5 TRBV7-2 ASSLVGGWGETQY
TRBJ2-5 TRBV5-4 ASHSGLAGGRETQY
TRBJ1-4 TRBV7-9 ASSSVRQGSGEKLF
TRBJ2-5 TRBV15 ATSRVEETQY
TRBJ1-1 TRBV18 ASSPNAGTNTEAF
TRBJ2-7 TRBV18 ASSIQGANEQY
TRBJ2-2 TRBV7-2 ATMDRGNTGELF
TRBJ1-5 TRBV4-1 ASSLQRTNSNQPQH
TRBJ2-7 TRBV6-5 ASSYYTGTGIEQY
TRBJ2-3 TRBV4-3 ASSQVDRDTQY
TRBJ2-3 TRBV9 ASSVRLAGRDTQY
TRBJ2-3 TRBV29-1 SVGLLVGTQY